Listed here is a single TCR beta chain. This sample is part of a study of blood T cell repertoires in COVID-19. In the study overall: COVID-19 samples, acute and convalescent, were from the United States, Italy and Spain.

The germline CDR1 and CDR2 sequences are MNHEY and SVGEGT. The CDR3 has 14 residues. The V segment lost 2 bases and the J segment 5 bases; nucleotides outside the gene matches: 5. Profiled with immunoSEQ multiplex PCR; TCRdb holds only in-frame clones, not every one. The table lists over 200,000 clones, around 84% of them singletons. The material sequenced was peripheral blood. The rearrangement joins TRBV6-2 or TRBV6-3 to TRBJ1-1, with 7 bases identical to TRBD1. The TCR sequence derives from a woman older than 75 with active or convalescent COVID-19. The DNA for the CDR3 is TGTGCCAGCAGTTACCCGACAGGGTATACTGAAGCTTTCTTT. Translation gives CASSYPTGYTEAFF.